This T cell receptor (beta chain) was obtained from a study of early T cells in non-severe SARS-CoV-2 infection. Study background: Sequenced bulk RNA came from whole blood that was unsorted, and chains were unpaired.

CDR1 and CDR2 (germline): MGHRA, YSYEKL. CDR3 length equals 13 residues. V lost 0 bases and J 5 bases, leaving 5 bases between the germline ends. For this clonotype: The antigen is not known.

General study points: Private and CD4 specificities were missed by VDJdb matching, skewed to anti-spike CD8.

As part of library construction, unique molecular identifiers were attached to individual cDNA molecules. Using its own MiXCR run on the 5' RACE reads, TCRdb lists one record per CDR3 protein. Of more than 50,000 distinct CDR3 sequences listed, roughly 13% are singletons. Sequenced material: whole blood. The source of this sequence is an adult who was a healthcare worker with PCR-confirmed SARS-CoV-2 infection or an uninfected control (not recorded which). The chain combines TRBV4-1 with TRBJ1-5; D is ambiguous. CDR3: CASSQDFYQPQHF. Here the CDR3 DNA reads TGCGCCAGCAGCCAAGATTTTTATCAGCCCCAGCATTTT.